This TCR beta chain was observed in a study of blood T cells in healthy people across ages. The use of a sample-barcoded 5' primer and a J-beta primer mix characterized a second PCR of roughly 7 to 11 cycles. TCRdb analysed the 5' RACE reads with MiXCR anew, one entry per CDR3 protein. The sample consists of 1.5 million to 2 million distinct CDR3 sequences, 49% of them appearing once. The study, taken as a whole, reports: In these data, TCR beta diversity tracked strongly with naive T cell percentage.

There are a few counts of this clonotype. Its cognate antigen is unknown. Sequencing used blood. The clonotype comes from a woman aged 35 to 49 in good health.

The CDR3 nucleotides are TGTGCCAGCAGGGGGGACCAAAGCAATGAGCAGTTCTTC. This gives the protein CASRGDQSNEQFF. J is TRBJ2-1 and V is TRBV28; tentatively, D is TRBD1 or TRBD2 (5 bases each). The CDR3 extends over 13 amino acids. Germline lookup yields CDR1 MDHEN and CDR2 SYDVKM. The V gene lost 6 bases and the J gene lost 6 bases, with 12 bases spanning the gap.